This T cell receptor (beta chain) was captured by sequencing in a study of cytomegalovirus exposure and HLA in healthy donors. The CDR3 has 14 amino acids. V trimming: 5 bases; J trimming: 2 bases; junction bases outside the gene matches: 5. CDR1 and CDR2 from the germline V gene are SQVTM and ANQGSEA. The PCR ran on 60 Vbeta and 13 Jbeta primers. This table comes from immunoSEQ multiplex PCR, and its TCRdb copy is limited to in-frame clones, with some not included. Of under 55,000 clones in the sample, around 81% were seen once. As for the donors, each was a healthy bone marrow donor. Source material: PBMCs. The V call is TRBV29-1, the J call TRBJ1-4, with 7 bases matching TRBD1. The receptor was derived from a man aged 25 to 40 in good health and CMV-seropositive. The CDR3 DNA reads as TGCAGCGTTAAAACAGGGGAGACTAATGAAAAACTGTTTTTT. Protein sequence: CSVKTGETNEKLFF. The full variable domain, its missing parts supplied by reference TRBV29-1 and TRBJ1-4, is SAVISQKPSRDICQRGTSLTIQCQVDSQVTMMFWYRQQPGQSLTLIATANQGSEATYESGFVIDKFPISRPNLTFSTLTVSNMSPEDSSIYLCSVKTGETNEKLFFGSGTQLSVL.